Included here is one T cell receptor (beta chain) sequence, with context. The data originate from a study of blood T cell repertoires in COVID-19. Study information: The United States, Italy and Spain provided the acute and convalescent COVID-19 samples.

In germline, CDR1 is SNHLY, CDR2 FYNNEI. Trimming removed 7 bases at V and 3 bases at J, with 17 bases between. The length of the CDR3 is 15 residues. Under the authors' procedure: The assay estimated nucleated cells by amplifying reference gene primers. Measured with immunoSEQ multiplex PCR; TCRdb has only the in-frame clones, and not every one. V, J and clone size are taken as reported in that table, and D and trimming were inferred from the DNA itself. Seen here are approximately 110,000 clones, approximately 90% observed once, and the top ten hold 32%. The TCR was taken from an elderly woman with acute or convalescent COVID-19. The chain employs TRBV2 and TRBJ2-3, with a tentative D call TRBD1 (6 bases). The sequenced sample consisted of peripheral blood. CDR3: CASIEIRGWTDTQYF. The CDR3 coding sequence is TGTGCCAGCATCGAGATCAGGGGCTGGACAGATACGCAGTATTTT.